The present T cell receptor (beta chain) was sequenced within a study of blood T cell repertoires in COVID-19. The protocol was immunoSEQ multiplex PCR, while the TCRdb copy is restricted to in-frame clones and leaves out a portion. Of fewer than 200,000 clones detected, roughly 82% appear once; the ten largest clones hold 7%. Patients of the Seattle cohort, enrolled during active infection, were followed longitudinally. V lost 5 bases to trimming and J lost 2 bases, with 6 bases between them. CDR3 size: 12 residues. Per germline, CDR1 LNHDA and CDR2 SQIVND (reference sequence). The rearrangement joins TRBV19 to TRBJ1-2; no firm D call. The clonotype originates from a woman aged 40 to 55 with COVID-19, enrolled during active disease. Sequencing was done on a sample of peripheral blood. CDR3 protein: CASSLRNYGYTF. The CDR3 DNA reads TGTGCCAGTAGTTTACGGAACTATGGCTACACCTTC.